The present T cell receptor (beta chain) was sequenced within a study of CD8+CD57+ T cells in acquired aplastic anemia. Germline V gene lookup returns CDR1 SGHTA and CDR2 FQGTGA. The ends lost 0 bases at V and 2 bases at J; junction bases unmatched: 4. The CDR3 consists of 18 residues. This clonotype was seen a handful of times. Genomic DNA, serving as template, underwent TCR beta VDJ and CDR3 profiling. A single record per CDR3 protein comes from TCRdb applying MiXCR to the reads. The table records a few hundred thousand distinct CDR3 sequences, approximately 35% of them present only once. Material: sorted CD4+, CD8+, or CD8+CD57+ T cells (not recorded which) from PBMCs. This sequence joins TRBV7-3 and TRBJ2-2, with 12 bases aligning to TRBD2. The receptor comes from a human donor in good health, serving as a control. The CDR3 region has the DNA TGTGCCAGCAGCTTAACCACTAGCGGGGGGCGAAACACCGGGGAGCTGTTTTTT. This encodes CASSLTTSGGRNTGELFF.